These 18 T cell receptor beta chains came from one sample sequenced in a study of T cell clonotyping in hematopoietic cell transplantation. Generated by immunoSEQ multiplex PCR, the TCRdb table keeps only in-frame clones and is missing some. The sample lists 17,000 or so clones; 60% to 75% were seen once. Material for sequencing was peripheral blood mononuclear cells. The source is a woman aged 60 to 75 in good health. Some clones in this sample may be carry-over from other donors' samples.

The V and J genes are TRBV6-5 and TRBJ1-5; D is uncertain. This CDR3 is 16 amino acids long. V was cut by 4 bases and J by 7 bases, with 20 bases left in between. Germline-derived CDR1 and CDR2 are MNHEY and SVGAGI. The CDR3 sequence: CASSSSTGSWAQPQHF. DNA for the CDR3: TGTGCCAGCAGTTCTTCCACGGGGAGCTGGGCACAGCCCCAGCATTTT.

This chain connects TRBV20-1 to TRBJ2-5; TRBD2 is a possible D gene (5 bases). Germline V gene sequence: CDR1 DFQATT, CDR2 SNEGSKA (reference sequence). Between the trimmed V and J ends, which lost 6 bases and 10 bases, there was a span of 15 bases. This CDR3 has 11 amino acids. The DNA of the CDR3 is TGCAGTGCAACCCCCGTCGGGGACCAGTACTTC. The encoded protein is CSATPVGDQYF.

This clone came up a few times. J is TRBJ2-7 and V is TRBV5-6, with TRBD1 matching over 11 bases. Germline V gives CDR1 SGHDT, CDR2 YYEEEE. Trimming cost V 3 bases and J 7 bases; bases outside gene matches: 6. The CDR3 runs to 14 residues. The CDR3 sequence: CASSYGQGAREQYF. CDR3 nucleotides: TGTGCCAGCAGCTATGGACAGGGGGCGCGGGAGCAGTACTTC.

CDR3: CASSQRDYGYTF. The CDR3 DNA follows: TGTGCCAGCAGTCAGAGGGACTATGGCTACACCTTC. The rearrangement links TRBV25-1 to TRBJ1-2; D remains unclear. Trimming stripped 5 bases from V and 3 bases from J, with 7 bases between. Germline lookup yields CDR1 MGHDK and CDR2 SYGVNS. This CDR3 contains 12 residues.

The chain combines TRBV29-1 with TRBJ2-4; D is possibly TRBD1 (5 bases). The V gene lost 4 bases and the J gene lost 7 bases, with 8 bases spanning the gap. The CDR3 totals 11 residues. From germline, CDR1 is SQVTM and CDR2 ANQGSEA. The CDR3 loop reads CSVGDSNIQYF. In nucleotides, the CDR3 is TGCAGCGTTGGCGACAGTAACATTCAGTACTTC.

This clone occurred a few times. The chain links TRBV7-2 to TRBJ2-1, with a possible D match to TRBD2 (5 bases). Germline CDR1 SGHTA, CDR2 FQGNSA. The V and J ends lost 2 bases and 8 bases respectively, with 13 bases between them. CDR3 length equals 14 residues. CDR3 sequence: CASSLSLDGDEQFF. The CDR3, as DNA: TGTGCCAGCAGCTTATCACTAGATGGGGATGAGCAGTTCTTC. Full variable domain (missing parts from reference TRBV7-2 and TRBJ2-1): GAGVSQSPSNKVTEKGKDVELRCDPISGHTALYWYRQSLGQGLEFLIYFQGNSAPDKSGLPSDRFSAERTGGSVSTLTIQRTQQEDSAVYLCASSLSLDGDEQFFGPGTRLTVL.

The CDR3 coding sequence is TGTGCCAGCAGTCAGCGGGGGACCAGCTCCTACGAGCAGTACTTC. It is translated as CASSQRGTSSYEQYF. The chain couples TRBV7-6 to TRBJ2-7; 8 nucleotides line up with TRBD2. This CDR3 comprises 15 residues. CDR1 and CDR2 (germline): SGHVS, FNYEAQ. With 6 bases clipped from V and 0 bases from J, the junction kept 7 bases outside the gene matches.

The CDR3 coding sequence is TGCAGCGCCGGAGCAGATACGCAGTATTTT. It translates to CSAGADTQYF. The gene calls are TRBV29-1 and TRBJ2-3; D is unresolved. The ends were cut back, 7 bases at V and 4 bases at J, with 6 bases in the middle. The CDR3 runs to 10 residues. The V gene's germline CDR1 is SQVTM and CDR2 ANQGSEA.

The V gene is TRBV2, the J gene TRBJ1-6; TRBD1 is a possible D gene (6 bases). CDR3 length: 14 residues. Germline loops: CDR1 SNHLY, CDR2 FYNNEI. V lost 7 bases to trimming and J lost 1 base, with 8 bases between them. DNA of the CDR3: TGTGCCAGCAAGCAGGGGTCCTATAATTCACCCCTCCACTTT. It specifies CASKQGSYNSPLHF. The complete variable domain, with remaining parts taken from reference TRBV2 and TRBJ1-6, reads EPEVTQTPSHQVTQMGQEVILRCVPISNHLYFYWYRQILGQKVEFLVSFYNNEISEKSEIFDDQFSVERPDGSNFTLKIRSTKLEDSAMYFCASKQGSYNSPLHFGNGTRLTVT.

This chain uses TRBV4-1 with TRBJ2-7, with no clear D. CDR1 is MGHRA, CDR2 YSYEKL, per germline. The CDR3 is 11 amino acids. The V and J ends lost 3 bases and 6 bases respectively, with 6 bases between them. This CDR3 is CASSQGFEQYF. As DNA, the CDR3 is TGCGCCAGCAGCCAGGGGTTCGAGCAGTACTTC.

CDR3 coding DNA: TGTGCCAGCAGCTTAAGTGGTTATGCCGAGCAGTACTTC. Protein: CASSLSGYAEQYF. The chain links TRBV7-6 to TRBJ2-7; D gene unclear. The V gene's germline CDR1 is SGHVS and CDR2 FNYEAQ. The length of the CDR3 is 13 residues. Trimming removed 2 bases from V and 6 bases from J, with 11 bases in between.

This chain connects TRBV30 to TRBJ2-3; 11 bases are shared with TRBD2. Per the germline V gene, CDR1 is GTSNPN and CDR2 is SVGIG (reference sequence). This CDR3 has 15 amino acids. Trimming cost V 3 bases and J 2 bases; bases outside gene matches: 4. The CDR3 DNA reads as TGTGCCTGGAGGCCGGGACTAGCGGCCACAGATACGCAGTATTTT. This gives the protein CAWRPGLAATDTQYF.

This clone was seen a single time. V and J are TRBV2 and TRBJ1-1; D unclear. CDR1 and CDR2 (germline): SNHLY, FYNNEI. CDR3 length: 10 residues. Trimming left V 7 bases short and J 2 bases short, with 2 bases between. CDR3 nucleotides: TGTGCCAGCATCAACACTGAAGCTTTCTTT. Translation gives CASINTEAFF.

The chain joins TRBV4-2 to TRBJ1-5; 9 bases are a match to TRBD1. This CDR3 has 17 amino acids. Germline V CDR1 and CDR2: LGHNA, YNFKEQ. The V gene end was trimmed by 0 bases and the J gene end by 3 bases; junction bases not matched to a gene: 6. In DNA, the CDR3 is TGTGCCAGCAGCCAAGATATGGGACAGGGTACCAATCAGCCCCAGCATTTT. Translating it yields CASSQDMGQGTNQPQHF.

The rearrangement uses TRBV5-4 and TRBJ2-2; perhaps TRBD2 as D (5 bases). V dropped 4 bases and J dropped 8 bases, with 12 bases sitting between them. This CDR3 comprises 13 residues. Germline V lookup: CDR1 SGHNT, CDR2 YYREEE (reference sequence). The CDR3 is CASSGGRIGELFF. Here the CDR3 DNA reads TGTGCCAGCAGCGGCGGGCGGATTGGGGAGCTGTTTTTT.

The chain couples TRBV7-6 to TRBJ2-7; D is possibly TRBD1 (6 bases). Germline CDR1 and CDR2: SGHVS and FNYEAQ. The CDR3 has 15 amino acids. Trimming pared 1 base from V and 2 bases from J, leaving 12 bases between. CDR3 coding DNA: TGTGCCAGCAGCTTAGTCAGGGGATCTACCTACGAGCAGTACTTC. Protein sequence: CASSLVRGSTYEQYF.

J is TRBJ2-3 and V is TRBV20-1; TRBD2 is a possible D gene (5 bases). This CDR3 is 11 amino acids long. Trimming removed 3 bases at V and 5 bases at J, with 6 bases between. Germline V gene data show CDR1 as DFQATT and CDR2 as SNEGSKA (reference sequence). CDR3 sequence reads: CSASRGDTQYF. The CDR3, as DNA: TGCAGTGCTAGTCGGGGAGATACGCAGTATTTT.

The CDR3, as DNA: TGCGCCAGCAGCCAAACCAGGGGGACTGAAGCTTTCTTT. This gives the protein CASSQTRGTEAFF. This sequence joins TRBV5-1 and TRBJ1-1, with 7 bases fitting TRBD1. The CDR3 is 13 amino acids. Germline CDR1 SGHRS, CDR2 YFSETQ. Unmatched junction bases numbered 5, after V lost 4 bases and J lost 5 bases.